This T cell receptor (beta chain) originates from a study of PD-L1 blockade in urothelial cancer. Only in-frame clones appear in the TCRdb table, and some are missing; sequencing was by immunoSEQ multiplex PCR. Here the sample spans about 91,000 clones, more than 90% being singletons. The sequence derives from a man between 60 and 75 years old with urothelial cancer. The material sequenced was PBMCs, taken around atezolizumab (anti-PD-L1) treatment.

CDR3 loop: CASSVQGRDYGYTF. The CDR3 region has the DNA TGCGCCAGCAGCGTACAGGGAAGGGACTATGGCTACACCTTC. V usage is TRBV5-1 and J usage is TRBJ1-2; D may be TRBD1 (6 bases). The CDR3 loop spans 14 amino acids. The germline V and J ends were trimmed by 4 bases and 3 bases, with 13 bases remaining between them. Germline V CDR1 and CDR2: SGHRS, YFSETQ.